This T cell receptor (beta chain) was identified in a study of OX40 agonist ivuxolimab in advanced cancers. The overall study: Head and neck, renal cell, melanoma or hepatocellular carcinoma were the cancers that dose-escalation patients had.

Concerning this clone itself: Its antigen is as yet unknown.

Trimming removed 6 bases at V and 5 bases at J, with 10 bases between. The CDR3 covers 12 residues. CDR1 and CDR2 (germline): SNHLY, FYNNEI. Generated by immunoSEQ multiplex PCR, the TCRdb table keeps only in-frame clones and is missing some. Of about 72,000 clones in the sample, around 91% are singletons; the top ten hold around 1%. Findings and caveats of the study: The authors did not determine the antigen specificity of the expanded peripheral T cells. The study found that CD8+ T cells averaged more expanded clones than CD4+.

The source material was CD4+ or CD8+ T cells sorted from blood, sampled in a trial of the OX40 agonist ivuxolimab. This chain uses TRBV2 with TRBJ1-1, with D uncertain. The origin of this receptor is an adult with an advanced solid tumor such as melanoma, head and neck, liver or kidney cancer. CDR3 residues: CASRNTVTEAFF. CDR3 DNA sequence: TGTGCCAGCAGGAACACAGTGACTGAAGCTTTCTTT.